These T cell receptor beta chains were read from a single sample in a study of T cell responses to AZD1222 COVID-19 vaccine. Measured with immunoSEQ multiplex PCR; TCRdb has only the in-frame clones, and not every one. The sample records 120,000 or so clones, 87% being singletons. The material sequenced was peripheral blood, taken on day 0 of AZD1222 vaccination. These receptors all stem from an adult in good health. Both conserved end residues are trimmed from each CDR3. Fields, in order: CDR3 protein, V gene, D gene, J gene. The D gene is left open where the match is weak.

CDR3 protein: SGYRDDNEKLF; V gene: TRBV29-1; D gene: .; J gene: TRBJ1-4
CDR3 protein: ASIPSWGRGEAF; V gene: TRBV19; D gene: .; J gene: TRBJ1-1
CDR3 protein: AISESRDIAKNIQY; V gene: TRBV10-3; D gene: .; J gene: TRBJ2-4
CDR3 protein: AWRRIEAF; V gene: TRBV30; D gene: .; J gene: TRBJ1-1
CDR3 protein: ASSLSGTGKRSNQPQH; V gene: TRBV5-6; D gene: TRBD1; J gene: TRBJ1-5
CDR3 protein: ATSPAGTGGYYGYT; V gene: TRBV24-1; D gene: TRBD1; J gene: TRBJ1-2
CDR3 protein: ASSDSRRGNEQF; V gene: TRBV6-4; D gene: .; J gene: TRBJ2-1
CDR3 protein: ASSHGRPRGGEHEKTQY; V gene: TRBV4-1; D gene: TRBD2; J gene: TRBJ2-5
CDR3 protein: ASSPTPTGSGEKLF; V gene: TRBV18; D gene: .; J gene: TRBJ1-4
CDR3 protein: ASRGGTTGELF; V gene: TRBV12-3/TRBV12-4; D gene: .; J gene: TRBJ2-2
CDR3 protein: ASSWVWDDYGYT; V gene: TRBV5-5; D gene: .; J gene: TRBJ1-2
CDR3 protein: ASSVSGTGNEKLF; V gene: TRBV19; D gene: TRBD1; J gene: TRBJ1-4
CDR3 protein: ASRLGRANSPLH; V gene: TRBV5-4; D gene: .; J gene: TRBJ1-6
CDR3 protein: AWIALSGANVLT; V gene: TRBV30; D gene: .; J gene: TRBJ2-6
CDR3 protein: ASSTIGIHGYT; V gene: TRBV5-4; D gene: .; J gene: TRBJ1-2
CDR3 protein: ATLEGNTEAF; V gene: TRBV18; D gene: .; J gene: TRBJ1-1
CDR3 protein: ASGTRGVNQPQH; V gene: TRBV27; D gene: .; J gene: TRBJ1-5
CDR3 protein: ASRKGGGTEAF; V gene: TRBV6-6; D gene: .; J gene: TRBJ1-1
CDR3 protein: ASSPRAGVEQY; V gene: TRBV5-5; D gene: .; J gene: TRBJ2-7
CDR3 protein: ASSQTIRGYGELF; V gene: TRBV3-1/TRBV3-2; D gene: TRBD1; J gene: TRBJ2-2
CDR3 protein: ASSLGTGVTEAF; V gene: TRBV5-5; D gene: .; J gene: TRBJ1-1
CDR3 protein: ASSSLGGRHTGELF; V gene: TRBV6-5; D gene: .; J gene: TRBJ2-2
CDR3 protein: ASSPPFDAYGYT; V gene: TRBV18; D gene: .; J gene: TRBJ1-2
CDR3 protein: ASSFKGGTIRTQPQH; V gene: TRBV28; D gene: .; J gene: TRBJ1-5
CDR3 protein: ASSTLAGGLHEQY; V gene: TRBV19; D gene: TRBD2; J gene: TRBJ2-7
CDR3 protein: ASNRGGANTEAF; V gene: TRBV28; D gene: .; J gene: TRBJ1-1
CDR3 protein: ASSPPGSYEQY; V gene: TRBV12-3/TRBV12-4; D gene: .; J gene: TRBJ2-7
CDR3 protein: ASSQGQGYGYGYT; V gene: TRBV11-2; D gene: .; J gene: TRBJ1-2
CDR3 protein: ASSAQGWGYNSPLH; V gene: TRBV9; D gene: .; J gene: TRBJ1-6
CDR3 protein: ASSPDSGLPETQY; V gene: TRBV5-4; D gene: .; J gene: TRBJ2-5
CDR3 protein: ASSKGLAGALGDTQY; V gene: TRBV5-4; D gene: TRBD2; J gene: TRBJ2-3
CDR3 protein: ASSEGSPGRLGNTIY; V gene: TRBV7-3; D gene: .; J gene: TRBJ1-3